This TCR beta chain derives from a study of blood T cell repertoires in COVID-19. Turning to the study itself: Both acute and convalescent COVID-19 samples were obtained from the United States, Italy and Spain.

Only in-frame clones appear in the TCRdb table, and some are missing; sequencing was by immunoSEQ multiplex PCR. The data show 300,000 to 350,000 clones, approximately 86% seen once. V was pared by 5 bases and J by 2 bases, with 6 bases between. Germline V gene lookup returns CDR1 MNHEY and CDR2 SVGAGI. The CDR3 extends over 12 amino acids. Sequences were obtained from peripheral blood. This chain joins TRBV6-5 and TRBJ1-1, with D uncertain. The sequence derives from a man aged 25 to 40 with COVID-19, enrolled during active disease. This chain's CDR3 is CASSPFNTEAFF. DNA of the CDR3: TGTGCCAGCAGTCCGTTTAACACTGAAGCTTTCTTT.